This TCR beta chain came from a study of cytomegalovirus exposure and HLA in healthy donors. Study-level findings and limits: For TCR beta chains, V- and J-gene trimming was later linked to a missense DCLRE1C variant.

The CDR3 covers 21 residues. The primer mix had 60 Vbeta and 13 Jbeta primers. Libraries were prepared by immunoSEQ multiplex PCR; TCRdb keeps only in-frame clonotypes and omits some of them. The table has under 200,000 clones, over 65% seen once. In the case of this clone: Its antigen remains unknown.

The sample taken for sequencing was PBMCs. This TCR was sampled from a woman aged 45-59 years in good health and CMV-seropositive. J is TRBJ2-1 and V is TRBV21-1; the table names TRBD2, a call not compared with the DNA. TRBV21-1 constitutes a pseudogene. CDR3 bases: TGTGCCAGCAGCAAAGCGCTGGGGTTGGGGGAAACTAGCGGGGGAAACAATGAGCAGTTCTTC. It translates to CASSKALGLGETSGGNNEQFF.